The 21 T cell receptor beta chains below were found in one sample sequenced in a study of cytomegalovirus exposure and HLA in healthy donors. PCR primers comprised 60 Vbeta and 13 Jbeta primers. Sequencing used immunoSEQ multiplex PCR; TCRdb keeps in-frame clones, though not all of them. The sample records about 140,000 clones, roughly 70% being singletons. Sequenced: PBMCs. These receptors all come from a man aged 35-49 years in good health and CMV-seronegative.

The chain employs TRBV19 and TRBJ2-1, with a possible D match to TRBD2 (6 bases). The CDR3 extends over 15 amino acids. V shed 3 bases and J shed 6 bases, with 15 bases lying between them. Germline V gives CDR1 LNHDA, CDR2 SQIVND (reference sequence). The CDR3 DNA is TGTGCCAGTAGTATTGGGAGGCTAGCAGGCAATGAGCAGTTCTTC. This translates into CASSIGRLAGNEQFF.

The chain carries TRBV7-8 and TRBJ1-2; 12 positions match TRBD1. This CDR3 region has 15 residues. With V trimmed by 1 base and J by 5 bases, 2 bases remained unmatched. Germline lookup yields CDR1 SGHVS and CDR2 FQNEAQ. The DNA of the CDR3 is TGTGCCAGCAGCTTAGGGGGACAGGGGGCTTATGGCTACACCTTC. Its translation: CASSLGGQGAYGYTF. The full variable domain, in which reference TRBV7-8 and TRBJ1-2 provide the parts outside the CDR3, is GAGVSQSPRYKVAKRGQDVALRCDPISGHVSLFWYQQALGQGPEFLTYFQNEAQLDKSGLPSDRFFAERPEGSVSTLKIQRTQQEDSAVYLCASSLGGQGAYGYTFGSGTRLTVV.

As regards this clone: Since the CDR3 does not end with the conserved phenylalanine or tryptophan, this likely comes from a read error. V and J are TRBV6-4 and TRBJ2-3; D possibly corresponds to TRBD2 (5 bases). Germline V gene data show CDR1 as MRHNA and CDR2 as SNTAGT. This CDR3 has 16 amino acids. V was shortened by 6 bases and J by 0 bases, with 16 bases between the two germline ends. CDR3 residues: CASSSEFGGSTDTQYL. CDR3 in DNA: TGTGCCAGCAGCTCCGAGTTTGGCGGGAGCACAGATACGCAGTATCTT.

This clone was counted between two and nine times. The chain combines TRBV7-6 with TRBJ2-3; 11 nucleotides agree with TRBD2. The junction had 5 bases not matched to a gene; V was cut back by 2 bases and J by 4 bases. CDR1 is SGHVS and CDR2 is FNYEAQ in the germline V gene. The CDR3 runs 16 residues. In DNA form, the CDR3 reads TGTGCCAGCAGCTTAAACCTAGCGGGAGGTTCAGATACGCAGTATTTT. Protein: CASSLNLAGGSDTQYF. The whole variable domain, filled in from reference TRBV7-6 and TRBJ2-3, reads GAGVSQSPRYKVTKRGQDVALRCDPISGHVSLYWYRQALGQGPEFLTYFNYEAQQDKSGLPNDRFSAERPEGSISTLTIQRTEQRDSAMYRCASSLNLAGGSDTQYFGPGTRLTVL.

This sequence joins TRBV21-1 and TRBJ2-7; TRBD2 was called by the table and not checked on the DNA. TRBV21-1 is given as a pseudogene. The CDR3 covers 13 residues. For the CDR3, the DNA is TGTGCCAGCAGCTCCCACTTCTCCTACGAGCAGTACTTC. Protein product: CASSSHFSYEQYF.

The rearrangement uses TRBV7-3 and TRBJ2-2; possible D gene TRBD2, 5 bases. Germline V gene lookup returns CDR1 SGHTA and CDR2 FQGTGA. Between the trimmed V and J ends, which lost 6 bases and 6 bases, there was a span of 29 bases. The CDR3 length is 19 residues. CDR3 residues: CASSLNPHTGMKLAGELFF. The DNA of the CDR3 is TGTGCCAGCAGTCTTAATCCCCACACGGGGATGAAGTTAGCCGGGGAGCTGTTTTTT.

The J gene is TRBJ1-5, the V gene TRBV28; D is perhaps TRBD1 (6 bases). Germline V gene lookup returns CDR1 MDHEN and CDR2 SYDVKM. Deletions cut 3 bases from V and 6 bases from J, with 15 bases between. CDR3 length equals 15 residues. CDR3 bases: TGTGCCAGCAGTTTCTTTAGACAGGAGAGTCAGCCCCAGCATTTT. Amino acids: CASSFFRQESQPQHF.

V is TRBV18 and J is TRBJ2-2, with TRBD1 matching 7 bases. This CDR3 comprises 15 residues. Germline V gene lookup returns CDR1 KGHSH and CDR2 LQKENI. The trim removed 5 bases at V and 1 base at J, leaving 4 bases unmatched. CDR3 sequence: CASSVRQGNTGELFF. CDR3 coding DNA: TGTGCCAGCTCAGTTCGACAGGGGAACACCGGGGAGCTGTTTTTT.

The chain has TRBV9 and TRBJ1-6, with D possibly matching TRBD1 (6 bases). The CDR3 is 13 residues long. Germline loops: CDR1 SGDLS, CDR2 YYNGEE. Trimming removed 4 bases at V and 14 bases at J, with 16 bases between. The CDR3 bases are TGTGCCAGCAGCAAAGGGGGGGACTCAACCCTCCACTTT. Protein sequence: CASSKGGDSTLHF.

The CDR3 here is CASSTRQNNEQFF. The CDR3 DNA reads as TGCGCCAGCAGCACCCGACAGAACAATGAGCAGTTCTTC. This chain connects TRBV5-1 to TRBJ2-1; maybe TRBD1 (5 bases). Trimming took off 4 bases at V and 5 bases at J, with 10 bases between the two ends. The CDR3 loop spans 13 amino acids. CDR1 is SGHRS and CDR2 is YFSETQ in the germline V gene.

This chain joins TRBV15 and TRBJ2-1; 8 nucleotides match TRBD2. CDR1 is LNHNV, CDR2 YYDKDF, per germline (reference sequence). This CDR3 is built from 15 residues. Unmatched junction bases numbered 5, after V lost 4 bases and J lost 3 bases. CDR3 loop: CATSTIAGSYNEQFF. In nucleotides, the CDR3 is TGTGCCACCAGCACTATAGCGGGGAGCTACAATGAGCAGTTCTTC.

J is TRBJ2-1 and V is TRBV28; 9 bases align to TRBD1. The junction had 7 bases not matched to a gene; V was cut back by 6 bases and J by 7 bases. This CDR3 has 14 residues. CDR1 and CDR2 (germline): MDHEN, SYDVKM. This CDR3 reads CASRLQGAGNEQFF. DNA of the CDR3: TGTGCCAGCAGGCTACAGGGGGCTGGGAATGAGCAGTTCTTC.

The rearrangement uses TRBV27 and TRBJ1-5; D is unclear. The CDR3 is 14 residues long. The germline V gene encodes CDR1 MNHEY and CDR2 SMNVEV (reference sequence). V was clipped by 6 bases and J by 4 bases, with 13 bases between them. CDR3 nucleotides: TGTGCCAGCAGGTCGGGAGATGGGAATCAGCCCCAGCATTTT. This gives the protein CASRSGDGNQPQHF.

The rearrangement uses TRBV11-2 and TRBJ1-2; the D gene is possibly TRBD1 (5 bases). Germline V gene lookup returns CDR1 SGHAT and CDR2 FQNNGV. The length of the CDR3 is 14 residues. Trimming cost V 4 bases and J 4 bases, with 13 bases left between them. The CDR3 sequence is CASSSRGVTYGYTF. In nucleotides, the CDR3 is TGTGCCAGCAGCTCTAGGGGTGTAACCTATGGCTACACCTTC.

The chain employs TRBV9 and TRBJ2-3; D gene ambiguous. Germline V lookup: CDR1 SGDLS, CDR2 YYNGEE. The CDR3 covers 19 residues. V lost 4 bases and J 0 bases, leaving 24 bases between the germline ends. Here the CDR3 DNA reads TGTGCCAGCAGCCCTGTTTTAGTGTGTTCGTCCTTTAGCACAGATACGCAGTATTTT. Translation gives CASSPVLVCSSFSTDTQYF. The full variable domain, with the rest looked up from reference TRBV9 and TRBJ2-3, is DSGVTQTPKHLITATGQRVTLRCSPRSGDLSVYWYQQSLDQGLQFLIQYYNGEERAKGNILERFSAQQFPDLHSELNLSSLELGDSALYFCASSPVLVCSSFSTDTQYFGPGTRLTVL.

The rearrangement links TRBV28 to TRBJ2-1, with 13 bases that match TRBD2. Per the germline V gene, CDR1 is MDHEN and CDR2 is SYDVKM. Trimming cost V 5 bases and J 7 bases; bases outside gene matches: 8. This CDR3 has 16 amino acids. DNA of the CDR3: TGTGCCAGCAGTAGGACTAGCGGGAGCCTAACTAATGAGCAGTTCTTC. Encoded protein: CASSRTSGSLTNEQFF.

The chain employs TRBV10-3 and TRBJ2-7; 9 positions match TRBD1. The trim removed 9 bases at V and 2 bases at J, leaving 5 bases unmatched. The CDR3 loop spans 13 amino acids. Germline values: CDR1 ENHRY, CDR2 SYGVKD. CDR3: CAIGDREAYEQYF. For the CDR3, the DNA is TGTGCCATAGGGGACAGGGAGGCCTACGAGCAGTACTTC.

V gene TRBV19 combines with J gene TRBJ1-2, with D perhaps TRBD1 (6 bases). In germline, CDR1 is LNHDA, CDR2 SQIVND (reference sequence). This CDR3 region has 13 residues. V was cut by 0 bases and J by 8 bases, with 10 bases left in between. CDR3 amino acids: CASSIETGTGYTF. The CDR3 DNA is TGTGCCAGTAGTATAGAAACCGGGACAGGCTACACCTTC.

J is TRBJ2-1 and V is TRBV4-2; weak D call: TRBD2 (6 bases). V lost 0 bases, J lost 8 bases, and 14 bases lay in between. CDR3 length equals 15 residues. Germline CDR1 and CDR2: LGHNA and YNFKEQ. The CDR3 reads CASSQDKAGSDEQFF. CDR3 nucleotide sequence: TGTGCCAGCAGCCAAGATAAGGCGGGAAGCGATGAGCAGTTCTTC.

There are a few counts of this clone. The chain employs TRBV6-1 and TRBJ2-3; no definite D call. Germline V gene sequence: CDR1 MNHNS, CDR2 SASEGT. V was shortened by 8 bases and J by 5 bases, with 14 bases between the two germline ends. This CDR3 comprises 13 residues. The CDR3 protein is CASSLPVQDTQYF. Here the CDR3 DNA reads TGTGCCAGCTCCTTACCGGTCCAAGATACGCAGTATTTT.

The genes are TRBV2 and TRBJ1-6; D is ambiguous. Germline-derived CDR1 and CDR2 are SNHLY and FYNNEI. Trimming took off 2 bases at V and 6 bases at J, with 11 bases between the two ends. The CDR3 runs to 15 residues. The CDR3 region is CASSENQRGNSPLHF. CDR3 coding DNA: TGTGCCAGCAGTGAAAATCAGAGAGGTAATTCACCCCTCCACTTT.